The clone carrying this T cell receptor beta chain was seen only a few times. Libraries were prepared by immunoSEQ multiplex PCR; TCRdb keeps only in-frame clonotypes and omits some of them. The sample yields approximately 130,000 clones, almost 85% seen once. The data belong to a study of T cell responses to AZD1222 COVID-19 vaccine. V lost 8 bases and J 1 base, leaving 8 bases between the germline ends. Germline assignment: CDR1 MNHEY and CDR2 SVGAGI. This CDR3 spans 13 amino acids. The material was peripheral blood, obtained 28 days after the second dose of the MenACWY control vaccine. The TCR originated in an adult who received the MenACWY meningococcal vaccine as a control. The rearrangement links TRBV6-5 to TRBJ2-2; D assignment may be TRBD1 or TRBD2 (5 bases each). CDR3 protein: CASSGLNTGELFF. CDR3 bases: TGTGCCAGCTCGGGGCTGAACACCGGGGAGCTGTTTTTT.